This T cell receptor beta chain is drawn from a study of T cell responses to AZD1222 COVID-19 vaccine. General study findings and limits: Donor demographics were predominantly white British with a female majority; clonal diversity may be underestimated.

The method was immunoSEQ multiplex PCR; TCRdb's version includes in-frame clones alone and lacks a portion of them. The table lists 110,000 to 150,000 clones, about 92% of them singletons. Pooling was applied to second doses at about 4 or about 12 weeks. In the case of this clone: The antigen remains undetermined.

V shed 3 bases and J shed 2 bases, with 6 bases lying between them. The CDR3 has 13 amino acids. CDR1 is SGHTA, CDR2 FQGNSA, per germline. This sequence joins TRBV7-2 and TRBJ2-3; unclear D gene. This clonotype originated in an adult who received the AZD1222 COVID-19 vaccine. The material sequenced was peripheral blood, taken 28 days after the second AZD1222 dose. CDR3 sequence: CASSLAFTDTQYF. DNA for the CDR3: TGTGCCAGCAGCTTGGCTTTCACAGATACGCAGTATTTT.